The following is a T cell receptor (beta chain) sequence with its context. There are many counts of this clonotype. Its antigen has not been determined. Base qualities are not at hand, and no much larger clone is one base apart. This sample stems from a study of regulatory T cells in long-lasting Graves disease (dated by TCRdb to the early 2020s). Broadly, across the study: Antithyroid drugs had been taken for less than 3 months by newly diagnosed Graves' disease patients. Persistent Graves' disease patients were compared with newly diagnosed Graves' disease patients by peripheral blood TCR sequencing and RNA sequencing. The study was conducted in China and was registered as a clinical trial. A total of 35 or so samples were covered by TCR sequencing, comprising some 13 persistent and around 20 newly diagnosed Graves' disease patients. The paper's findings and limits, for the study overall: Lower TCR Shannon entropy and fewer highly expanded clones were observed in persistent Graves' disease patients than in newly diagnosed patients, which suggested clonal expansion. Sequencing and analysis were limited to the TCR beta chain. Peripheral blood alone was examined, since thyroid tissue, which constituted the primary lesion, could not be accessed. TRBV28, TRBJ1-2 and TRBJ2-5 were preferentially used in persistent disease, while TRBV20-1 and TRBJ2-1 were favored in newly diagnosed disease. More public clonotypes were shared among persistent patients (approximately 3,000) than among newly diagnosed patients (roughly 960). As a limitation, the authors acknowledged that the small sample size may reduce accuracy.

CDR1 SGHAT and CDR2 FQNNGV were looked up in the germline V gene. The CDR3 runs 13 residues from the cysteine to the phenylalanine. The sequence is cut down to CDR3 DNA, 39 bases in frame from base 1. The junction carries 10 bases between V and J, which are trimmed by 3 bases and 5 bases respectively. The label giving this sample's time point can be read as: newly diagnosed GD, antithyroid drugs for less than 3 months. RNA was extracted from PBMCs in TRIzol for both TCR sequencing and RNA sequencing. The diagnosis of Graves' disease followed American Thyroid Association guidelines. Recruitment of patients was carried out at an endocrinology department in Xi'an, China. From each patient, around 8.3 milliliters of peripheral blood was collected into an EDTA anticoagulant tube. Ficoll Paque Plus density gradient separation was used to isolate PBMCs, and no additional T cell sorting was done. RNA quality was checked with an Agilent 2100 Bioanalyzer and agarose gel, and concentration with a NanoDrop 2000.

Receptor libraries were prepared by multiplex PCR. The sequencing machine was an Illumina HiSeq 4000. TCR beta libraries were built with iRepertoire HTBI primers and Arm-PCR amplification of CDR3 regions. Before sequencing, the PCR products underwent gel purification. As for the authors' bioinformatics: A total of 62 TRBV and approximately 13 TRBJ segments were identified across samples and were used for gene usage analysis of CDR3 amino acid clonotypes. Filtered high-quality paired reads were merged into contigs using COPE and FqMerger. BLAST was used to align contigs to the IMGT TRBV, TRBD and TRBJ reference genes, and CDR3 was defined following IMGT. Clonotypes above 0.1% frequency were classified as highly expanded clones. Repertoire diversity was measured by Shannon entropy, and V-J evenness by the Gini coefficient. A clonotype found in more than one individual was treated as public. Using fastp at Q25 and MiXCR, TCRdb reprocessed the public reads and kept productive beta chains. Each record represents a unique CDR3 protein, reported with the most common genes and DNA among its rows. The V and J calls, along with clone size, are taken from TCRdb and not from the paper's own processing. Across this sample there are about 210,000 distinct CDR3 sequences, with roughly 18% seen only once. The ten largest clones add up to 10% to 15% of the sample.

The same data also went into a second study, on T cells in Graves' hyperthyroidism and ophthalmopathy. As that second paper reports: Stable Graves' hyperthyroidism was defined as the absence of progression to ophthalmopathy over 18 months of follow-up. Hyperthyroidism patients were aged 18 to 65 years and newly diagnosed, with disease duration of less than 2 months. Any patient with an uncontrolled infection, another autoimmune disease, pregnancy or lactation was excluded. Diagnoses were established on the basis of clinical symptoms, serum thyroxine and TRAb, thyroid ultrasound, and orbital computed tomography. The first round of RT-PCR for the TCR CDR3 was performed with the HTBI primer set and the Qiagen OneStep RT-PCR kit. Most expanded thyroid clonotypes (frequency above 0.001) were also detected in blood, suggesting blood repertoires may reflect thyroid immune responses. In cross-validation, a model built on a 13 V-J signature told ophthalmopathy apart from stable hyperthyroidism with 87.88% sensitivity and approximately 81% specificity, and in testing the same model reached 80%/75%. In validation, the model predicted progression to ophthalmopathy a median of 6.5 months before onset, with about 64% sensitivity and 72.22% specificity. A discovery cohort of about a hundred patients, roughly 45 with Graves' ophthalmopathy and approximately 55 with stable Graves' hyperthyroidism, was used to find distinguishing TCR V-J signatures. Whether ophthalmopathy could be predicted prospectively was tested in an independent validation cohort made up of about 18 hyperthyroidism patients plus 17 patients who later progressed to ophthalmopathy. The roughly 100 discovery patients were divided at random into training and test sets in a 7:3 ratio. In six Graves' hyperthyroidism patients, the study also compared T-cell repertoires from thyroid tissue with T-cell repertoires from blood. Following sampling, methimazole starting at 30 mg daily was given to hyperthyroidism patients, and high-dose intravenous methylprednisolone was given to ophthalmopathy patients. The libraries were constructed in a second round of multiplex PCR and then size-selected and purified. Sequencing of the libraries was done on an Illumina HiSeq2000 using paired-end 100 bp reads. SOAPnuke was used to process the raw data, with reads discarded if the reads contained adapters or uncalled bases, had a mean Phred below 15, or lacked an exact constant-primer or identifier match. High-quality paired reads were merged with COPE v1.2.5, and unique nucleotide sequences were defined as clonotypes. MiTCR v1.1 was used to align the clonotypes against IMGT TRBV, TRBD and TRBJ reference segments. Only V-J combinations with frequency above 0.0001, covering 99% to 99.2% of repertoires, were analysed. The TCS score was defined as F50 (clonal expansion) divided by E x V (chaos), with BLOSUM62-based TCRdist calculated between CDR3 peptides within each V-J. Welch's t-statistics and random forest reduced fewer than 550 V-J features to 13, which were used in a naive Bayes classifier (R e1071). Sample size was not statistically predetermined, and investigators were not blinded to group allocation. According to the paper, TCR Vbeta CDR3 sequencing was carried out on 135 peripheral blood samples, which came from 40 to 45 ophthalmopathy, 75 or so hyperthyroidism and roughly 17 progressor patients.

This receptor was identified in a woman under 40 with Graves disease. Donor details come from another sample of the same person, matched by shared clones. Recombination connected TRBV11-2 to TRBJ2-5, and perhaps TRBD1 as D gene, on 5 matching bases. This sample comprised peripheral blood mononuclear cells (PBMCs), obtained at new diagnosis, from a patient treated with antithyroid drugs. DNA sequence: TGTGCCAGCAGCTTCCCCAGGGCCGAGACCCAGTACTTC. This gives the protein CASSFPRAETQYF.